This TCR beta chain was identified during a study of T cells in Graves' hyperthyroidism and ophthalmopathy. This CDR3 spans 14 amino acids. Germline V gene sequence: CDR1 SQVTM, CDR2 ANQGSEA. V was pared by 0 bases and J by 4 bases, with 13 bases between. RNA transcripts gave rise to amplified TCR beta CDR3 regions. Using the HTBI primer set, a first-round RT-PCR was run on the TCR CDR3. TCRdb recomputed calls from the multiplex PCR reads with MiXCR, one row per CDR3 protein. The profile covers 330,000 or so distinct CDR3 sequences, with roughly 20% appearing a single time and less than 20% taken by the ten largest. Points from the study as a whole: Most thyroid clonotypes expanded above 0.001 were also detected in blood. Prediction of ophthalmopathy progression came a median around 6.1 months pre-onset.

Enrolled ophthalmopathy patients presented with a Clinical Activity Score of at least 3, a NOSPECS grade of at least 4, and disease duration under 3 months. This clonotype was recorded many times. Its specificity is not known. This sequence joins TRBV29-1 and TRBJ2-7; D assignment may be TRBD1 or TRBD2 (7 bases each). This receptor was identified in a woman aged 40-49 years with Graves' ophthalmopathy. Sequencing used blood. This chain's CDR3 is CSVEDSRGGYEQYF. The CDR3 DNA follows: TGCAGCGTTGAAGATAGCAGGGGGGGATACGAGCAGTACTTC.